A selection of T cell receptor beta chains follows, all from one sample in a study of T-cell memory formation after mild COVID-19. TCRdb redid the calling of the 5' RACE reads with MiXCR, one entry per CDR3 protein. Among roughly 450,000 distinct CDR3 sequences listed, 18% were seen once. The sequencing sample was made of PBMCs or a T cell subset sorted from them (not recorded which). All receptors derive from an adult woman who had mild COVID-19 (a few samples of this study predate the infection). Cell type and time point are not known. The conserved cysteine and the conserved F or W are not part of the CDR3 here. The order of the fields is CDR3 length, V gene, CDR3 protein.

CDR3 length: 14; V gene: TRBV3-1; CDR3 protein: ASSRQQGFGDSPLH
CDR3 length: 13; V gene: TRBV11-2; CDR3 protein: ASSFYGGAPYEQY
CDR3 length: 13; V gene: TRBV7-9; CDR3 protein: ASSETSGGAREQF
CDR3 length: 13; V gene: TRBV5-1; CDR3 protein: ASSLEGFVTDTQY
CDR3 length: 14; V gene: TRBV6-1; CDR3 protein: ASRASTGATNEKLF
CDR3 length: 10; V gene: TRBV2; CDR3 protein: ASLVGADEQY
CDR3 length: 13; V gene: TRBV5-1; CDR3 protein: ASSLGGLAEETQY
CDR3 length: 10; V gene: TRBV5-1; CDR3 protein: ASSPAGNGYT
CDR3 length: 13; V gene: TRBV6-2/TRBV6-3; CDR3 protein: ASSSMGTGGHEQY
CDR3 length: 11; V gene: TRBV5-1; CDR3 protein: ASRPLRDTEAF
CDR3 length: 13; V gene: TRBV20-1; CDR3 protein: SARAHSSGENEQF
CDR3 length: 13; V gene: TRBV27; CDR3 protein: ASSLSGLGPYEQY
CDR3 length: 14; V gene: TRBV11-2; CDR3 protein: ASSPRTGRAKNIQY
CDR3 length: 15; V gene: TRBV6-2/TRBV6-3; CDR3 protein: ASSYSIGTGISYEQY
CDR3 length: 12; V gene: TRBV12-3/TRBV12-4; CDR3 protein: ASSLEQRSTEQF
CDR3 length: 13; V gene: TRBV7-3; CDR3 protein: ASSLAGSPTDTQY
CDR3 length: 13; V gene: TRBV15; CDR3 protein: ATSRVEGWTDTQY
CDR3 length: 16; V gene: TRBV4-2; CDR3 protein: ASSPSRVWQGGTDTQY
CDR3 length: 13; V gene: TRBV24-1; CDR3 protein: ATSDLREGRETQY
CDR3 length: 12; V gene: TRBV9; CDR3 protein: ASSADGITDTQY
CDR3 length: 13; V gene: TRBV12-3/TRBV12-4; CDR3 protein: ASRPRAGGTDTQY
CDR3 length: 13; V gene: TRBV15; CDR3 protein: ATSSGGGSYNEQF
CDR3 length: 11; V gene: TRBV2; CDR3 protein: ASGLRATGELF
CDR3 length: 15; V gene: TRBV4-3; CDR3 protein: ASSQDLAGAPGETQY
CDR3 length: 12; V gene: TRBV11-3; CDR3 protein: ASSSRDRLSIQY
CDR3 length: 13; V gene: TRBV14; CDR3 protein: ASSQEAGFIYEQY
CDR3 length: 12; V gene: TRBV27; CDR3 protein: ASRSEVFLGEQY
CDR3 length: 11; V gene: TRBV15; CDR3 protein: ATSRARNYEQY
CDR3 length: 14; V gene: TRBV2; CDR3 protein: ASSYPRDRGTGELF
CDR3 length: 13; V gene: TRBV7-2; CDR3 protein: ASSLGTGAGNTIY
CDR3 length: 12; V gene: TRBV12-3/TRBV12-4; CDR3 protein: ASTTETGANVLT
CDR3 length: 13; V gene: TRBV9; CDR3 protein: ASSPAVDLGDTQY
CDR3 length: 15; V gene: TRBV6-6; CDR3 protein: ASSYRGTSGGAGEQF
CDR3 length: 11; V gene: TRBV7-9; CDR3 protein: ASSPKQGYEQY
CDR3 length: 12; V gene: TRBV7-9; CDR3 protein: ASSLVRDLYGYT
CDR3 length: 14; V gene: TRBV30; CDR3 protein: AFQRKAHNSNQPQH
CDR3 length: 13; V gene: TRBV7-6; CDR3 protein: ASSPRTGNSGEQY
CDR3 length: 15; V gene: TRBV24-1; CDR3 protein: ATSDLQGTMNTGELF
CDR3 length: 12; V gene: TRBV6-1; CDR3 protein: ASSGEVNTGELF
CDR3 length: 16; V gene: TRBV20-1; CDR3 protein: SARAPGQALGSDEKLF
CDR3 length: 17; V gene: TRBV24-1; CDR3 protein: ATSDTPGQGADNTGELF
CDR3 length: 14; V gene: TRBV4-2; CDR3 protein: ASSQGLMGSESIQY
CDR3 length: 14; V gene: TRBV30; CDR3 protein: AWGKPGQGAYNEQF
CDR3 length: 10; V gene: TRBV6-6; CDR3 protein: ASRTGDGQQY
CDR3 length: 13; V gene: TRBV24-1; CDR3 protein: AISEGGQGTDTQY
CDR3 length: 12; V gene: TRBV5-6; CDR3 protein: ASSLTAQTYEQY
CDR3 length: 14; V gene: TRBV4-1; CDR3 protein: ASSHSPDSANYGYT
CDR3 length: 10; V gene: TRBV29-1; CDR3 protein: SVAGRNYGYT
CDR3 length: 12; V gene: TRBV20-1; CDR3 protein: SARERPLQETQY
CDR3 length: 12; V gene: TRBV6-1; CDR3 protein: ASSEERAVTEAF
CDR3 length: 14; V gene: TRBV7-2; CDR3 protein: ASSLVGTRSVNEQF
CDR3 length: 15; V gene: TRBV5-1; CDR3 protein: ASRRLAGAQSTDTQY
CDR3 length: 13; V gene: TRBV7-9; CDR3 protein: ASSSFGGSSYEQY
CDR3 length: 13; V gene: TRBV6-5; CDR3 protein: ASSRFSASGNTIY
CDR3 length: 14; V gene: TRBV24-1; CDR3 protein: ATSDPRRGAGETQY
CDR3 length: 13; V gene: TRBV11-2; CDR3 protein: ASSRNRDRVNEQY
CDR3 length: 14; V gene: TRBV5-1; CDR3 protein: ASSQTTGLMNTEAF
CDR3 length: 14; V gene: TRBV5-6; CDR3 protein: ASSLFGTSGYNEQF
CDR3 length: 14; V gene: TRBV7-9; CDR3 protein: ASSLGGQGLQETQY